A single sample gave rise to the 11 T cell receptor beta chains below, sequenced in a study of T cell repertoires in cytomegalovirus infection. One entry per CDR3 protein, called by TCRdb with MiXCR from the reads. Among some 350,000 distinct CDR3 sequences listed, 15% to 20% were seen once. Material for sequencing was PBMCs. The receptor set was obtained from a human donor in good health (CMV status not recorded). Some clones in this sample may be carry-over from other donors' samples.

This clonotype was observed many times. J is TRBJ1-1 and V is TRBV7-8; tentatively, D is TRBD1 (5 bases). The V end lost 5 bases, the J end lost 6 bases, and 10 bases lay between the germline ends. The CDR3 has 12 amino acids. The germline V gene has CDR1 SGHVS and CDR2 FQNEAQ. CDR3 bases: TGTGCCAGCAGCGCGGGGGTTCCTGAAGCTTTCTTT. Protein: CASSAGVPEAFF.

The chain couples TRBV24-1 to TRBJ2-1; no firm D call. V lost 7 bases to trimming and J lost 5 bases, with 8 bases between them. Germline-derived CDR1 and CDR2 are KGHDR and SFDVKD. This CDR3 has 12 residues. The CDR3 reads CATSRVDNEQFF. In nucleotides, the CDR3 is TGTGCCACCAGCCGTGTGGACAATGAGCAGTTCTTC.

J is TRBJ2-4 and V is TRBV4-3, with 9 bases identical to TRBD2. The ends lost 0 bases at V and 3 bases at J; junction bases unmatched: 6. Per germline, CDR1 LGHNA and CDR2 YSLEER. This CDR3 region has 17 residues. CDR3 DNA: TGCGCCAGCAGCCAAGAGGTGATTAGCGGGAGCAAAAACATTCAGTACTTC. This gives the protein CASSQEVISGSKNIQYF.

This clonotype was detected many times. The CDR3 region has the DNA TGTGCCATTGGACAGGGTGGTACTGAAGCTTTCTTT. It encodes CAIGQGGTEAFF. The chain uses TRBV10-3 and TRBJ1-1; 8 bases are a match to TRBD1. This CDR3 contains 12 residues. The germline V gene has CDR1 ENHRY and CDR2 SYGVKD. V lost 9 bases and J lost 5; bases outside the gene matches: 5.

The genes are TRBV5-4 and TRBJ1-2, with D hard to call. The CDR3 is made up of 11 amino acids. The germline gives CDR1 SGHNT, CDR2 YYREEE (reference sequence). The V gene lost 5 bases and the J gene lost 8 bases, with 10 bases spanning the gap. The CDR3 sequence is CASRELGGYTF. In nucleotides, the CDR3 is TGTGCCAGCAGGGAGCTAGGCGGCTACACCTTC.

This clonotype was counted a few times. CDR3 bases: TGTGCCAGTAGTATAGTAGTAGGGGGACCGCCCTATGGCTACACCTTC. Translated: CASSIVVGGPPYGYTF. The gene calls are TRBV19 and TRBJ1-2, with D possibly being TRBD1 (6 bases). Per the germline V gene, CDR1 is LNHDA and CDR2 is SQIVND (reference sequence). The CDR3 sequence is 16 residues long. The ends were cut back, 1 base at V and 4 bases at J, with 16 bases in the middle.

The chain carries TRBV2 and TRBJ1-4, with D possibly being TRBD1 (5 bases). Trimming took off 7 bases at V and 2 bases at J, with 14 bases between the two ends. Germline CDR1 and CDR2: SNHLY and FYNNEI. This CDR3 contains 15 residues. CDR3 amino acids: CASKSGGRTNEKLFF. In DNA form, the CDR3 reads TGTGCCAGCAAGTCGGGGGGTCGGACTAATGAAAAACTGTTTTTT.

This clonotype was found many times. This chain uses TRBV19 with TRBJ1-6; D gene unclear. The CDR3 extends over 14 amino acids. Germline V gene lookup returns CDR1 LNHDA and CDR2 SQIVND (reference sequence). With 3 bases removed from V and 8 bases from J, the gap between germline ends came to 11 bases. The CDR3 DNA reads TGTGCCAGTAGTATCGGCGGGCTGGATTCACCCCTCCACTTT. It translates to CASSIGGLDSPLHF. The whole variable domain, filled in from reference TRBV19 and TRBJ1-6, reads DGGITQSPKYLFRKEGQNVTLSCEQNLNHDAMYWYRQDPGQGLRLIYYSQIVNDFQKGDIAEGYSVSREKKESFPLTVTSAQKNPTAFYLCASSIGGLDSPLHFGNGTRLTVT.

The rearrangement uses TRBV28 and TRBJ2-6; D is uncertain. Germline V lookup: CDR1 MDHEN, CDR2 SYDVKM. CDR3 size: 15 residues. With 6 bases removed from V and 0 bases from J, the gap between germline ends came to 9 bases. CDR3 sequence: CASRETYSGANVLTF. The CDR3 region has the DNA TGTGCCAGCAGGGAAACTTACTCTGGGGCCAACGTCCTGACTTTC. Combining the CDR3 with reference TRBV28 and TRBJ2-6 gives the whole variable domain DVKVTQSSRYLVKRTGEKVFLECVQDMDHENMFWYRQDPGLGLRLIYFSYDVKMKEKGDIPEGYSVSREKKERFSLILESASTNQTSMYLCASRETYSGANVLTFGAGSRLTVL.

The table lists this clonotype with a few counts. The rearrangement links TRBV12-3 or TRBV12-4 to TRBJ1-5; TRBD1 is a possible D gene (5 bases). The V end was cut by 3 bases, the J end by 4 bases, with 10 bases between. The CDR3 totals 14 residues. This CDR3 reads CASSFAGGNQPQHF. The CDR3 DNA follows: TGTGCCAGCAGTTTTGCGGGGGGGAATCAGCCCCAGCATTTT.

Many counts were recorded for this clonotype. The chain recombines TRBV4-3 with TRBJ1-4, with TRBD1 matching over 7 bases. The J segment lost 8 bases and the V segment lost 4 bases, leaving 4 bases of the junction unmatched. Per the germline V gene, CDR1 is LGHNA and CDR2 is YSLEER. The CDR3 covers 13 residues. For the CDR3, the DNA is TGCGCCAGCAGCCCGAACAGGGGCGAAAAACTGTTTTTT. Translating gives CASSPNRGEKLFF.